Presented here are 2 T cell receptor beta chains from one specimen sequenced in a study of blood T cells in healthy people across ages. For the second PCR, which ran for about 7 to 11 cycles, a sample-barcoded 5' primer and a J-beta primer mix were used. TCRdb passed the 5' RACE reads through MiXCR, listing each CDR3 protein once. The repertoire holds around 970,000 distinct CDR3 sequences, with around 54% as singletons. What was sequenced was blood. The receptors originated from a woman in her fifties or sixties in good health.

The CDR3 DNA follows: TGTGCCAGCAGCTTGGAGCTGGCGGGAGGGTCGGGGGAGACCCAGTACTTC. The encoded protein is CASSLELAGGSGETQYF. The V gene is TRBV5-6, the J gene TRBJ2-5; TRBD2 aligns across 9 bases. This CDR3 contains 17 residues. Trimming at V came to 0 bases and at J to 5 bases, leaving 11 bases not matched to a gene. Germline CDR1 and CDR2: SGHDT and YYEEEE.

The table lists this clonotype with a few counts. The chain employs TRBV6-5 and TRBJ2-4, with D perhaps matching TRBD2 (5 bases). The J call may not be correct, given that the DNA end is closer to TRBJ2-7. The V gene's germline CDR1 is MNHEY and CDR2 SVGAGI. The CDR3 covers 14 residues. The CDR3 spells CASGESSGNYEQYF. As DNA, the CDR3 is TGTGCCAGCGGGGAATCGAGCGGAAACTACGAGCAGTACTTC.